The next 19 T cell receptor beta chains were all read from a single sample in a study of control samples from healthy donors and cancer patients. TCRdb's copy holds only in-frame clones and misses some; the assay was immunoSEQ multiplex PCR. Among 170,000 or so clones listed, roughly 93% were seen once. The sample consisted of blood. These receptors were obtained from a young man in good health.

The chain is built from TRBV30 and TRBJ1-6; D unclear. In germline, CDR1 is GTSNPN, CDR2 SVGIG (reference sequence). The CDR3 runs to 14 residues. V lost 3 bases to trimming and J lost 0 bases, with 6 bases between them. The CDR3, as DNA: TGTGCCTGGAGAAAGAGCTCCTATAATTCACCCCTCCACTTT. Translation gives CAWRKSSYNSPLHF. Full variable domain (missing parts from reference TRBV30 and TRBJ1-6): SQTIHQWPATLVQPVGSPLSLECTVEGTSNPNLYWYRQAAGRGLQLLFYSVGIGQISSEVPQNLSASRPQDRQFILSSKKLLLSDSGFYLCAWRKSSYNSPLHFGNGTRLTVT.

CDR3 DNA sequence: TGTGCCAGCAGTCGGACAAGAGCTAACTATGGCTACACCTTC. This gives the protein CASSRTRANYGYTF. The chain joins TRBV6-5 to TRBJ1-2; possibly TRBD1 for D (5 bases). The CDR3 runs 14 residues. The ends were cut back, 5 bases at V and 0 bases at J, with 10 bases in the middle. CDR1 is MNHEY and CDR2 is SVGAGI in the germline V gene.

The chain is built from TRBV18 and TRBJ2-3; D remains unclear. Germline assignment: CDR1 KGHSH and CDR2 LQKENI. The CDR3 is made up of 14 amino acids. Between the trimmed V and J ends, which lost 4 bases and 5 bases, there was a span of 13 bases. CDR3 sequence: CASSLLMERDTQYF. CDR3 DNA sequence: TGTGCCAGCTCACTACTCATGGAGAGAGATACGCAGTATTTT.

The V gene is TRBV27, the J gene TRBJ2-7; D ambiguous. Germline V lookup: CDR1 MNHEY, CDR2 SMNVEV (reference sequence). CDR3 length: 11 residues. The germline V and J ends were trimmed by 8 bases and 9 bases, with 14 bases remaining between them. CDR3 amino acids: CASHPTERQYF. The CDR3 nucleotides are TGTGCCAGCCATCCAACCGAAAGGCAGTACTTC.

The rearrangement uses TRBV14 and TRBJ2-7; D unresolved. V was clipped by 1 base and J by 9 bases, with 7 bases between them. In germline, CDR1 is SGHDN, CDR2 FVKESK. The CDR3 consists of 11 residues. The CDR3 region has the DNA TGTGCCAGCAGCCAAGGACCTGGGCAGTACTTC. Protein: CASSQGPGQYF.

The J gene is TRBJ2-7, the V gene TRBV25-1; D uncertain. This CDR3 contains 12 residues. Germline V gene sequence: CDR1 MGHDK, CDR2 SYGVNS. Trimming removed 1 base from V and 4 bases from J, with 5 bases in between. The CDR3 DNA reads as TGTGCCAGCAGTGAATTTGGATACGAGCAGTACTTC. As protein: CASSEFGYEQYF.

V gene TRBV28 combines with J gene TRBJ2-3; D is unresolved. The V and J ends lost 3 bases and 2 bases respectively, with 0 bases between them. Germline CDR1 and CDR2: MDHEN and SYDVKM. This CDR3 region has 11 residues. The CDR3 loop reads CASSFTDTQYF. The CDR3 coding sequence is TGTGCCAGCAGTTTCACAGATACGCAGTATTTT.

This chain uses TRBV6-5 with TRBJ1-3; D remains unclear. V lost 6 bases to trimming and J lost 9 bases, with 18 bases between them. The CDR3 extends over 14 amino acids. CDR1 is MNHEY and CDR2 is SVGAGI in the germline V gene. CDR3 residues: CASRGSWSQSTIYF. CDR3 nucleotide sequence: TGTGCCAGCAGGGGCAGCTGGTCCCAGAGCACCATATATTTT.

The chain has TRBV6-1 and TRBJ1-6, with a weak D call TRBD1 (5 bases). With 1 base removed from V and 10 bases from J, the gap between germline ends came to 11 bases. The CDR3 loop spans 14 amino acids. Germline assignment: CDR1 MNHNS and CDR2 SASEGT. The CDR3 DNA sequence: TGTGCCAGCAGTGAAGGCCACAGGTCATCACCCCTCCACTTT. This gives the protein CASSEGHRSSPLHF.

This clone was seen only once. The V and J genes are TRBV19 and TRBJ2-1; D might be TRBD2 (6 bases). The CDR3 runs 14 residues. Trimming removed 4 bases at V and 5 bases at J, with 12 bases between. CDR1 and CDR2 from the germline V gene are LNHDA and SQIVND (reference sequence). CDR3 DNA sequence: TGTGCCAGTAGTACCGGGGCGGGGAACAATGAGCAGTTCTTC. Protein product: CASSTGAGNNEQFF.

This clone occurred once. J is TRBJ1-1 and V is TRBV11-1, with TRBD1 as a possible D gene (5 bases). Germline assignment: CDR1 SGHAT and CDR2 FQDESV (reference sequence). This CDR3 has 16 residues. The V and J ends lost 2 bases and 0 bases respectively, with 13 bases between them. The CDR3 DNA reads TGTGCCAGCAGCTTACTCCGGAGGGGAGTGAACACTGAAGCTTTCTTT. This gives the protein CASSLLRRGVNTEAFF.

The V call is TRBV24-1, the J call TRBJ2-2; 9 nucleotides line up with TRBD2. In germline, CDR1 is KGHDR, CDR2 SFDVKD. V trimming: 3 bases; J trimming: 5 bases; junction bases outside the gene matches: 6. The CDR3 is 16 amino acids. The CDR3 DNA reads TGTGCCACCAGTGATACGGCGGGGGGGCGAACCGGGGAGCTGTTTTTT. Amino acid sequence: CATSDTAGGRTGELFF.

This chain links TRBV19 with TRBJ2-1, with D hard to call. CDR1 and CDR2 from the germline V gene are LNHDA and SQIVND (reference sequence). The CDR3 is made up of 12 amino acids. Trimming stripped 5 bases from V and 7 bases from J, with 9 bases between. The CDR3 here is CASSASRNEQFF. CDR3 sequence (DNA): TGTGCCAGTAGTGCCAGCCGGAATGAGCAGTTCTTC.

CDR3 DNA: TGTGCCAGCAGACGGAGACAGGCTAACTATGGCTACACCTTC. It translates to CASRRRQANYGYTF. V usage is TRBV2 and J usage is TRBJ1-2; possibly TRBD1 for D (6 bases). CDR1 and CDR2 from the germline V gene are SNHLY and FYNNEI. The CDR3 runs to 14 residues. With 6 bases removed from V and 0 bases from J, the gap between germline ends came to 11 bases.

This clone was picked up one time. The CDR3 region has the DNA TGTGCCTGGAAGGCAGGGCTGAACACTGAAGCTTTCTTT. Protein sequence: CAWKAGLNTEAFF. J is TRBJ1-1 and V is TRBV30, with D possibly matching TRBD1 (5 bases). The CDR3 has 13 residues. Germline-derived CDR1 and CDR2 are GTSNPN and SVGIG (reference sequence). The germline V and J ends were trimmed by 4 bases and 0 bases, with 9 bases remaining between them.

This clone was picked up one time. The chain couples TRBV27 to TRBJ2-7; D is undetermined. The CDR3 length is 11 residues. The germline V gene has CDR1 MNHEY and CDR2 SMNVEV (reference sequence). V gave up 6 bases and J gave up 2 bases, with 5 bases separating them. The DNA for the CDR3 is TGTGCCAGCAGGCGAGCCTACGAGCAGTACTTC. This gives the protein CASRRAYEQYF.

The chain employs TRBV28 and TRBJ2-1, with D possibly matching TRBD2 (5 bases). The CDR3 is 16 amino acids. V shed 4 bases and J shed 0 bases, with 13 bases lying between them. Germline CDR1 is MDHEN and CDR2 is SYDVKM. The CDR3 DNA reads TGTGCCAGCAGTTCGGACTCTCCGAGCTCCTACAATGAGCAGTTCTTC. Amino acids: CASSSDSPSSYNEQFF.

The rearrangement links TRBV3-1 (or the pseudogene TRBV3-2) to TRBJ2-1; TRBD2 aligns across 9 bases. CDR1 LGHDT and CDR2 YNNKEL come from the germline V gene (reference sequence). The J segment lost 7 bases and the V segment lost 1 base, leaving 8 bases of the junction unmatched. The length of the CDR3 is 16 residues. CDR3 sequence (DNA): TGTGCCAGCAGCCAAGGGGGACTAGCTATCATAAATGAGCAGTTCTTC. Its translation is CASSQGGLAIINEQFF.

The chain combines TRBV27 with TRBJ2-1, with D hard to call. V shed 5 bases and J shed 0 bases, with 17 bases lying between them. Germline loops: CDR1 MNHEY, CDR2 SMNVEV (reference sequence). This CDR3 is built from 17 residues. The CDR3 bases are TGTGCCAGCAGTCCGTTAAACGGACGGAGCTCCTACAATGAGCAGTTCTTC. Its protein product is CASSPLNGRSSYNEQFF.